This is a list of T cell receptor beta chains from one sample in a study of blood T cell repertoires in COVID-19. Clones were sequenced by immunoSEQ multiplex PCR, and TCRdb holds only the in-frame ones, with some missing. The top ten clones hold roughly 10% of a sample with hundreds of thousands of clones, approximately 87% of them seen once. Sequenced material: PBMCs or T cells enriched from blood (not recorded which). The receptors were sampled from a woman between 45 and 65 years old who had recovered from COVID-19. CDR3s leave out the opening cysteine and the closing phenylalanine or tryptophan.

ASSPDRDTGELF TRBJ2-2 TRBV18
ASRSGGGTDTQY TRBJ2-3 TRBV5-6
ASRGQGGQPQH TRBJ1-5 TRBV6-5
SVLFGGGANYGYT TRBJ1-2 TRBV29-1
ASSKAGGYTDTQY TRBJ2-3 TRBV13
ASSLEGTGNGNTIY TRBJ1-3 TRBV11-2
ASSIATGGAGGYT TRBJ1-2 TRBV19
ASSGWDRAFGEAF TRBJ1-1 TRBV7-9
ASRSQKTGSYEQY TRBJ2-7 TRBV28
ASSPPMGQQETQY TRBJ2-5 TRBV18
ASSPGLYRVADTQY TRBJ2-3 TRBV2
ASSIAGAGLDTQY TRBJ2-3 TRBV6-2/TRBV6-3
SVPARATNEKLF TRBJ1-4 TRBV29-1
ASSQDLETPSTLDTQY TRBJ2-3 TRBV4-1
ASSLFANTGELF TRBJ2-2 TRBV18
ASSEVGYEQY TRBJ2-7 TRBV6-1
ASSLVPGSSNSPLH TRBJ1-6 TRBV7-2
ASSSPGNYGYT TRBJ1-2 TRBV28
ASSPDRGEGYT TRBJ1-2 TRBV18
ASSLVGGNTEAF TRBJ1-1 TRBV5-1
ASGLSRGQGTYEQY TRBJ2-7 TRBV12-5
ASSQVQGGPQY TRBJ2-3 TRBV4-1
ASSPLSERWLPRAVNQPQH TRBJ1-5 TRBV6-2/TRBV6-3
ASRGEGTGNYGYT TRBJ1-2 TRBV28
SFRQGASYEQY TRBJ2-7 TRBV29-1
ASSGTDTGELF TRBJ2-2 TRBV6-4
ASSLYRSGHGYT TRBJ1-2 TRBV7-9
ASSMGTVSNQPQH TRBJ1-5 TRBV27
ASSLSGVGEKLF TRBJ1-4 TRBV27
ASSPQQELNEQF TRBJ2-1 TRBV7-6
ASAAQATGYT TRBJ1-2 TRBV6-5
ASPGGGIGELF TRBJ2-2 TRBV30
ASSLAPGIGEQY TRBJ2-7 TRBV7-8
ASSLEEGEKLF TRBJ1-4 TRBV7-2
ASRIPGTGAEKLF TRBJ1-4 TRBV19
ASSQASGYEQY TRBJ2-7 TRBV5-4
ASSLADRVNEKLF TRBJ1-4 TRBV5-1
ASSLGTGLVETQY TRBJ2-5 TRBV11-1
SVERAGTEAF TRBJ1-1 TRBV29-1
AIRQPGTEAF TRBJ1-1 TRBV12-3/TRBV12-4
ATSGREANTGELF TRBJ2-2 TRBV24-1
ASRQGTGANVLT TRBJ2-6 TRBV5-1
ASSQEVHSEQY TRBJ2-7 TRBV4-1
ASGQGGLPPHYT TRBJ1-2 TRBV6-5
ASMWTESTDTQY TRBJ2-3 TRBV6-5
ASSGTAPIYGYT TRBJ1-2 TRBV28
ASSLTAPYQETQY TRBJ2-5 TRBV7-9
ASSPLDRGDYGYT TRBJ1-2 TRBV27
ASRVGWDQPQH TRBJ1-5 TRBV27
ASSSWSGQFSNQPQH TRBJ1-5 TRBV19
SVASLEGFGMNTEAF TRBJ1-1 TRBV29-1